This passage covers 29 T cell receptor beta chains from one sample sequenced in a study of shared clonotypes between healthy human individuals (dated by TCRdb to 2018 to 2020). Receptor libraries were prepared by the immunoSEQ multiplex PCR assay. TCRdb's version of the immuneACCESS table is confined to in-frame rearrangements and falls short of the full clone set. An unresolved V gene accounts for under half of the shortfall where checked; the remainder is of unknown origin. The table for this sample lists approximately 940,000 clones; about 80% of them were counted only once. Together, the top ten hold about 1.5% of the sample. The source material was memory CD4+ T cells sorted from blood. The cell subset or site label here, explained by the study, means: CD45RA-negative fraction. The receptors were sampled from a man in his late teens or twenties in good health.

In its sample, this clone was seen many times. The chain combines TRBV28 with TRBJ2-5, with D perhaps TRBD1 or TRBD2 (7 bases each). The CDR3 has 17 residues. Per germline, CDR1 MDHEN and CDR2 SYDVKM. Trimming took off 6 bases at V and 4 bases at J, with 24 bases between the two ends. DNA of the CDR3: TGTGCCAGCAGCCCACTTGTGGGGGGGGCAGGGGGAGAGACCCAGTACTTC. Protein sequence: CASSPLVGGAGGETQYF.

This chain links TRBV5-1 with TRBJ2-1; 11 bases match TRBD2. Germline CDR1 and CDR2: SGHRS and YFSETQ. V trimming: 5 bases; J trimming: 8 bases; junction bases outside the gene matches: 6. The CDR3 totals 14 residues. This chain's CDR3 is CASRSSGRGDEQFF. CDR3 nucleotides: TGCGCCAGCAGGAGTAGCGGGAGGGGCGATGAGCAGTTCTTC.

Only one count was recorded for this clone. The chain is built from TRBV6-1 and TRBJ1-2, with D maybe TRBD1 (5 bases). Looked up from germline, CDR1 is MNHNS and CDR2 is SASEGT. V was shortened by 6 bases and J by 1 base, with 6 bases between the two germline ends. The CDR3 totals 12 residues. CDR3 sequence reads: CASRQVNYGYTF. CDR3 coding DNA: TGTGCCAGCAGACAGGTTAACTATGGCTACACCTTC.

CDR3 amino acids: CASSPDAGPRPQHF. The CDR3 coding sequence is TGTGCCAGCTCACCCGACGCGGGGCCGAGGCCCCAGCATTTT. The chain has TRBV18 and TRBJ1-5; D might be TRBD1 (5 bases). CDR3 size: 14 residues. Trimming took 3 bases from V and 9 from J, leaving 15 bases between them. From germline, CDR1 is KGHSH and CDR2 LQKENI.

The chain has TRBV2 and TRBJ2-5; no clear D. This CDR3 contains 14 residues. CDR1 and CDR2 from the germline V gene are SNHLY and FYNNEI. The V end lost 8 bases, the J end lost 5 bases, and 18 bases lay between the germline ends. CDR3 protein: CASGRQPGSETQYF. The DNA for the CDR3 is TGTGCCAGCGGCAGGCAGCCGGGCTCCGAGACCCAGTACTTC.

This rearrangement joins TRBV5-1 to TRBJ1-5; D gene ambiguous. V lost 2 bases and J 3 bases, leaving 6 bases between the germline ends. Germline-derived CDR1 and CDR2 are SGHRS and YFSETQ. CDR3 length: 13 residues. The CDR3 is CASSFSYNQPQHF. The CDR3, as DNA: TGCGCCAGCAGCTTTTCCTACAATCAGCCCCAGCATTTT.

The rearrangement joins TRBV6-5 to TRBJ2-2; D perhaps matches TRBD2 (6 bases). Trimming left V 2 bases short and J 1 base short, with 8 bases between. The CDR3 loop spans 15 amino acids. The germline V gene encodes CDR1 MNHEY and CDR2 SVGAGI. The chain's CDR3 is CASSYVGGNTGELFF. DNA for the CDR3: TGTGCCAGCAGTTACGTGGGAGGGAACACCGGGGAGCTGTTTTTT.

The rearrangement uses TRBV6-1 and TRBJ2-3, with D possibly being TRBD2 (5 bases). The CDR3 spans 15 residues. Between the trimmed V and J ends, which lost 3 bases and 0 bases, there was a span of 10 bases. Germline V gives CDR1 MNHNS, CDR2 SASEGT. CDR3 region: CASSERAASTDTQYF. The CDR3, as DNA: TGTGCCAGCAGTGAGAGGGCGGCTAGCACAGATACGCAGTATTTT.

The chain couples TRBV6-5 to TRBJ2-7; 7 bases fit TRBD1. Looked up from germline, CDR1 is MNHEY and CDR2 is SVGAGI. Trimming cost V 6 bases and J 4 bases; bases outside gene matches: 9. The CDR3 has 14 residues. CDR3 coding DNA: TGTGCCAGCAGCCAGACAGGGAGTAGTTACGAGCAGTACTTC. It specifies CASSQTGSSYEQYF.

This chain links TRBV5-1 with TRBJ1-1; a possible D gene is TRBD1 (5 bases). Germline V gene lookup returns CDR1 SGHRS and CDR2 YFSETQ. The CDR3 spans 19 residues. Trimming left V 0 bases short and J 0 bases short, with 21 bases between. The CDR3 sequence is CASSLGELGRANLNTEAFF. Written as DNA, the CDR3 is TGCGCCAGCAGCTTGGGGGAATTGGGCAGGGCGAACTTGAACACTGAAGCTTTCTTT.

The chain employs TRBV11-2 and TRBJ2-5; the D gene is possibly TRBD1 (6 bases). This CDR3 region has 13 residues. Per the germline V gene, CDR1 is SGHAT and CDR2 is FQNNGV. Trimming removed 1 base at V and 4 bases at J, with 7 bases between. The CDR3 region is CASSLAGAETQYF. CDR3 bases: TGTGCCAGCAGCTTAGCAGGGGCAGAGACCCAGTACTTC.

This clone has more than one count but fewer than ten. This chain links TRBV6-1 with TRBJ1-4; TRBD1 aligns across 8 bases. V lost 1 base to trimming and J lost 7 bases; unmatched junction nucleotides: 2. From germline, CDR1 is MNHNS and CDR2 SASEGT. There are 14 residues in the CDR3. The DNA for the CDR3 is TGTGCCAGCAGTGAAGTTACAGGGGGTGAAAAACTGTTTTTT. Protein product: CASSEVTGGEKLFF.

This clone was found a few times. The same CDR3 is also encoded by other DNA sequences in this sample. The chain joins TRBV27 to TRBJ1-5; 9 bases line up with TRBD1. CDR3 size: 14 residues. V dropped 5 bases and J dropped 6; count of bases not matched to a gene: 5. Per the germline V gene, CDR1 is MNHEY and CDR2 is SMNVEV (reference sequence). The CDR3 is CASSQTGGGQPQHF. The CDR3 DNA is TGTGCCAGCAGTCAGACAGGGGGAGGTCAGCCCCAGCATTTT.

This chain links TRBV19 with TRBJ1-5; 7 bases map to TRBD1. There are 15 residues in the CDR3. The trim removed 1 base at V and 5 bases at J, leaving 5 bases unmatched. Per germline, CDR1 LNHDA and CDR2 SQIVND (reference sequence). The CDR3 nucleotides read TGTGCCAGTAGTATAGGTGCCAGGGGGGATCAGCCCCAGCATTTT. The encoded protein is CASSIGARGDQPQHF. The whole variable domain, filled in from reference TRBV19 and TRBJ1-5, reads DGGITQSPKYLFRKEGQNVTLSCEQNLNHDAMYWYRQDPGQGLRLIYYSQIVNDFQKGDIAEGYSVSREKKESFPLTVTSAQKNPTAFYLCASSIGARGDQPQHFGDGTRLSIL.

On this clone: Other DNA sequences in the sample encode the same CDR3. This chain links TRBV7-2 with TRBJ2-7; no reliable D call. The length of the CDR3 is 12 residues. Germline V gene sequence: CDR1 SGHTA, CDR2 FQGNSA. With 5 bases removed from V and 4 bases from J, the gap between germline ends came to 9 bases. The CDR3 DNA sequence: TGTGCCAGCAGCCGAGGTGGGTACGAGCAGTACTTC. It yields the protein CASSRGGYEQYF.

This sequence joins TRBV2 and TRBJ2-2, with 8 bases aligning to TRBD2. The CDR3 extends over 17 amino acids. The V and J ends lost 7 bases and 0 bases, in that order; junction bases with no gene match: 10. Germline V lookup: CDR1 SNHLY, CDR2 FYNNEI. As DNA, the CDR3 is TGTGCCAGCAATACCAAGGGGACTAGAGCGAACACCGGGGAGCTGTTTTTT. Its translation: CASNTKGTRANTGELFF.

The J gene is TRBJ2-1, the V gene TRBV4-1; either TRBD1 or TRBD2 may fit D (5 bases each). Trimming cost V 0 bases and J 8 bases, with 14 bases left between them. Germline CDR1 is MGHRA and CDR2 is YSYEKL. The CDR3 is 15 amino acids. The CDR3 DNA sequence: TGCGCCAGCAGCCAAGAGGGACGGAGGCACCATGAGCAGTTCTTC. This sequence encodes CASSQEGRRHHEQFF.

The rearrangement joins TRBV6-6 to TRBJ1-2; 7 nucleotides line up with TRBD1. After removal of 2 bases from V and 3 bases from J, the junction contained 6 bases not matched to a gene. Germline CDR1 and CDR2: MNHNY and SVGAGI (reference sequence). The CDR3 totals 15 residues. The CDR3 nucleotides read TGTGCCAGCAGTTACATACAGGGGCCGTACTATGGCTACACCTTC. It translates to CASSYIQGPYYGYTF.

This chain uses TRBV23-1 with TRBJ2-4; D unclear. TRBV23-1 is an ORF, with its function uncertain. The CDR3 runs to 19 residues. V dropped 4 bases and J dropped 0 bases, with 22 bases sitting between them. This CDR3 is CASSPSGPGQHLAKNIQYF. The CDR3 DNA is TGCGCCAGCAGTCCTTCGGGTCCCGGGCAGCATCTAGCCAAAAACATTCAGTACTTC.

Remarks on this clone: A much larger clone differs by one base, so this may be a read error. This sample also contains other DNA sequences that code for the same CDR3. The gene calls are TRBV9 and TRBJ1-5; no firm D call. Germline CDR1 is SGDLS and CDR2 is YYNGEE. The CDR3 sequence is 13 residues long. Trimming shortened V by 2 bases and J by 1 base, and 4 bases separated the two germline ends. In DNA, the CDR3 is TGTGCCAGCAGCGTTGGGAGCAATCAGCCCCAGCATTTT. Protein product: CASSVGSNQPQHF.

This clone was detected once. The chain combines TRBV15 with TRBJ1-1; D is unclear. V gave up 2 bases and J gave up 0 bases, with 10 bases separating them. The CDR3 is 15 amino acids. Germline-derived CDR1 and CDR2 are LNHNV and YYDKDF (reference sequence). Here the CDR3 DNA reads TGTGCCACCAGCAGACCTGGACGGCTGAACACTGAAGCTTTCTTT. This encodes CATSRPGRLNTEAFF.

This clone appeared a single time. The chain combines TRBV7-9 with TRBJ2-5; D remains ambiguous. Trimming cost V 4 bases and J 5 bases, with 17 bases left between them. Per the germline V gene, CDR1 is SEHNR and CDR2 is FQNEAQ (reference sequence). The CDR3 sequence is 15 residues long. CDR3 nucleotide sequence: TGTGCCAGCAGCTCTCAGGAGACACCTTCCGAGACCCAGTACTTC. Translation gives CASSSQETPSETQYF.

The genes are TRBV5-4 and TRBJ2-7; D tentatively reads TRBD1 or TRBD2 (5 bases each). V dropped 4 bases and J dropped 5 bases, with 13 bases sitting between them. The germline V gene encodes CDR1 SGHNT and CDR2 YYREEE (reference sequence). The CDR3 has 13 residues. The chain's CDR3 is CASSRDARDEQYF. DNA for the CDR3: TGTGCCAGCAGCCGGGACGCCCGGGACGAGCAGTACTTC. The entire variable domain, with the rest obtained from reference TRBV5-4 and TRBJ2-7, is as follows: ETGVTQSPTHLIKTRGQQVTLRCSSQSGHNTVSWYQQALGQGPQFIFQYYREEENGRGNFPPRFSGLQFPNYSSELNVNALELDDSALYLCASSRDARDEQYFGPGTRLTVT.

This clone was detected only a few times. The chain has TRBV19 and TRBJ1-5; D not resolved. The germline gives CDR1 LNHDA, CDR2 SQIVND (reference sequence). V lost 3 bases, J lost 11 bases, and 11 bases lay in between. This CDR3 has 12 residues. The DNA of the CDR3 is TGTGCCAGTAGTATGGCCGGGTGGGCCCAGCATTTT. It encodes CASSMAGWAQHF.

Concerning this clone: A read error may account for a junction end that differs from germline. The V and J genes are TRBV29-1 and TRBJ2-3, with 9 bases identical to TRBD1. CDR3 length equals 8 residues. CDR1 is SQVTM and CDR2 is ANQGSEA in the germline V gene. The CDR3 region has the DNA TGCAGCGTGGGACAGGGCGGCTTT. Translating gives CSVGQGGF.

This rearrangement joins TRBV18 to TRBJ1-2, with D possibly TRBD1 on 5 matching bases. In germline, CDR1 is KGHSH, CDR2 LQKENI. This CDR3 is 14 amino acids long. Trimming cost V 3 bases and J 4 bases, with 12 bases left between them. The CDR3 DNA reads TGTGCCAGCTCACCGCGAGGGGAACTCTATGGCTACACCTTC. Protein product: CASSPRGELYGYTF.

Points on this clone: Other DNA sequences in this specimen translate into the identical CDR3. The chain uses TRBV19 and TRBJ2-2; TRBD2 agrees at 12 bases. From germline, CDR1 is LNHDA and CDR2 SQIVND (reference sequence). The J segment lost 5 bases and the V segment lost 6 bases, leaving 1 base of the junction unmatched. The CDR3 sequence is 14 residues long. This CDR3 reads CASSGLAGTGELFF. DNA of the CDR3: TGTGCCAGTAGCGGACTAGCGGGAACCGGGGAGCTGTTTTTT.

The gene calls are TRBV10-3 and TRBJ1-1, with 10 bases fitting TRBD1. In germline, CDR1 is ENHRY, CDR2 SYGVKD. The CDR3 totals 14 residues. With 4 bases clipped from V and 5 bases from J, the junction kept 4 bases outside the gene matches. In DNA form, the CDR3 reads TGTGCCATCAGTGCGGGACAGGGGAAGACTGAAGCTTTCTTT. Translation: CAISAGQGKTEAFF.

This clone has ten or more counts. This rearrangement joins TRBV27 to TRBJ1-6; no definite D call. Trimming took off 1 base at V and 7 bases at J, with 8 bases between the two ends. Germline loops: CDR1 MNHEY, CDR2 SMNVEV (reference sequence). CDR3 length equals 14 residues. CDR3 sequence (DNA): TGTGCCAGCAGTTTATTGGCCAGAAATTCACCCCTCCACTTT. The encoded protein is CASSLLARNSPLHF.